The TCR beta chain under discussion was sequenced for a study of blood T cell repertoires in COVID-19. Participants, roughly 18 to 90 years old, spanned around 25 US areas. Germline CDR1 KGHSH, CDR2 LQKENI. This CDR3 has 15 amino acids. V lost 1 base and J lost 4, with 13 bases in between. This table comes from immunoSEQ multiplex PCR, and its TCRdb copy is limited to in-frame clones, with some not included. This repertoire shows about 360,000 clones, around 87% found once; its top ten account for approximately 1.9%. What was sequenced was PBMCs or T cells enriched from blood (not recorded which). The receptor was isolated from a man aged 35-49 years in a cohort exposed to, infected with or recovered from COVID-19 (not recorded which). The V call is TRBV18, the J call TRBJ1-1; D gene ambiguous. In nucleotides, the CDR3 is TGTGCCAGCTCACCACGTGACATACGGTTCACTGAAGCTTTCTTT. Its protein product is CASSPRDIRFTEAFF.